The 31 T cell receptor beta chains in this list originate from one sample, sequenced in a study of radiotherapy plus CTLA-4 blockade in lung cancer. Method: immunoSEQ multiplex PCR; TCRdb's copy keeps in-frame clones and lacks some. The sample includes tens of thousands of clones, approximately 76% seen only once; the top ten take roughly 10%. Material: peripheral blood, obtained from a patient treated with radiotherapy plus ipilimumab. These receptors were taken from a human donor with non-small cell lung cancer who had stable disease on radiotherapy plus ipilimumab.

V usage is TRBV27 and J usage is TRBJ1-2, with D perhaps matching TRBD1 (5 bases). The CDR3 sequence is 17 residues long. From germline, CDR1 is MNHEY and CDR2 SMNVEV (reference sequence). Trimming removed 5 bases from V and 0 bases from J, with 19 bases in between. The CDR3 protein is CASSLERGQGPNYGYTF. In DNA form, the CDR3 reads TGTGCCAGCAGTCTAGAGAGGGGTCAGGGACCTAACTATGGCTACACCTTC.

The chain carries TRBV6-5 and TRBJ1-1; 7 bases are shared with TRBD1. CDR3 length: 15 residues. Trimming took 5 bases from V and 3 from J; bases not matched to a gene: 9. From germline, CDR1 is MNHEY and CDR2 SVGAGI. The CDR3 spells CASSPGWQGDTEAFF. In DNA, the CDR3 is TGTGCCAGCAGTCCCGGATGGCAGGGGGACACTGAAGCTTTCTTT.

This chain links TRBV11-3 with TRBJ2-4; D not resolved. CDR3 length: 15 amino acids. Trimming removed 4 bases at V and 0 bases at J, with 10 bases between. Germline V gene data show CDR1 as SGHNT and CDR2 as YENEEA. The CDR3 nucleotides read TGTGCCAGCAGCTCTGCCGGTGAAGCCAAAAACATTCAGTACTTC. Protein: CASSSAGEAKNIQYF.

This chain connects TRBV7-6 to TRBJ1-4; D gene uncertain. V shed 2 bases and J shed 8 bases, with 12 bases lying between them. From germline, CDR1 is SGHVS and CDR2 FNYEAQ. This CDR3 is built from 14 residues. CDR3 coding DNA: TGTGCCAGCAGCTTATTACCCGCGGGGGAAAAACTGTTTTTT. It encodes CASSLLPAGEKLFF.

This chain joins TRBV5-1 and TRBJ1-1; the D is unclear. The V end was cut by 3 bases, the J end by 11 bases, with 11 bases between. Germline CDR1 SGHRS, CDR2 YFSETQ. The CDR3 is made up of 11 amino acids. The CDR3 coding sequence is TGCGCCAGCAGCTACGGCGGAGGGGCTTTCTTT. Protein product: CASSYGGGAFF. Variable domain in full (rest from reference TRBV5-1 and TRBJ1-1): KAGVTQTPRYLIKTRGQQVTLSCSPISGHRSVSWYQQTPGQGLQFLFEYFSETQRNKGNFPGRFSGRQFSNSRSEMNVSTLELGDSALYLCASSYGGGAFFGQGTRLTVV.

V is TRBV5-1 and J is TRBJ2-7, with D possibly matching TRBD2 (6 bases). This CDR3 is 14 amino acids long. CDR1 and CDR2 from the germline V gene are SGHRS and YFSETQ. Trimming removed 3 bases at V and 2 bases at J, with 12 bases between. The CDR3 loop reads CASSSGTETYEQYV. CDR3 sequence (DNA): TGCGCCAGCAGCTCCGGGACTGAAACCTACGAGCAGTACGTC.

This clone came up many times. The chain joins TRBV13 to TRBJ2-5; D not resolved. The CDR3 length is 15 residues. Germline loops: CDR1 PRHDT, CDR2 FYEKMQ (reference sequence). V lost 5 bases to trimming and J lost 2 bases, with 15 bases between them. This chain's CDR3 is CASSPSRASQETQYF. In DNA form, the CDR3 reads TGTGCCAGCAGCCCTAGTCGGGCGAGTCAAGAGACCCAGTACTTC.

This clone is categorized as medium-sized (0.01 to 0.1%). The chain employs TRBV28 and TRBJ2-7, with TRBD1 identical over 8 bases. The CDR3 extends over 15 amino acids. V lost 2 bases to trimming and J lost 3 bases; unmatched junction nucleotides: 6. Germline loops: CDR1 MDHEN, CDR2 SYDVKM. Here the CDR3 reads CASSLNMDRDYEQYV. The CDR3 region has the DNA TGTGCCAGCAGTTTAAATATGGACAGGGACTACGAGCAGTACGTC.

The chain employs TRBV6-1 and TRBJ2-7; D might be TRBD2 (6 bases). Germline V gene sequence: CDR1 MNHNS, CDR2 SASEGT. The CDR3 is 16 amino acids. Trimming removed 3 bases from V and 0 bases from J, with 15 bases in between. CDR3 sequence (DNA): TGTGCCAGCAGTGAGTCGCGCGCCGGGAGCTCCTACGAGCAGTACGTC. It is translated as CASSESRAGSSYEQYV.

V is TRBV5-1 and J is TRBJ2-1, with a possible D match to TRBD2 (5 bases). The CDR3 consists of 13 residues. Trimming took 4 bases from V and 8 from J, leaving 13 bases between them. CDR1 SGHRS and CDR2 YFSETQ come from the germline V gene. The CDR3 loop reads CASSREGRDEQFF. In DNA form, the CDR3 reads TGCGCCAGCAGCCGTGAGGGAAGGGATGAGCAGTTCTTC.

The V call is TRBV27, the J call TRBJ2-1; D may be TRBD1 (5 bases). Trimming left V 2 bases short and J 6 bases short, with 20 bases between. The CDR3 length is 17 residues. Per the germline V gene, CDR1 is MNHEY and CDR2 is SMNVEV (reference sequence). Here the CDR3 DNA reads TGTGCCAGCAGTTTAAAAGGGGTTGGGCTGGGTGGCAATGAGCAGTTCTTC. Encoded protein: CASSLKGVGLGGNEQFF.

The rearrangement links TRBV6-1 to TRBJ2-1, with D tentatively TRBD1 or TRBD2 (5 bases each). The V end lost 4 bases, the J end lost 3 bases, and 19 bases lay between the germline ends. Germline assignment: CDR1 MNHNS and CDR2 SASEGT. The CDR3 loop spans 17 amino acids. CDR3 sequence (DNA): TGTGCCAGCAGTGTTAGGGAGCGACAGATTCTCTACAATGAGCAGTTCTTC. Its translation is CASSVRERQILYNEQFF.

With regard to this clone: An end of the junction differs from the germline gene, which may be a read error. The chain joins TRBV15 to TRBJ2-3; D is undetermined. The germline V gene has CDR1 LNHNV and CDR2 YYDKDF (reference sequence). The CDR3 is 11 residues long. The CDR3 nucleotides read TGTGCCACCGGCAGGCCGGATACGCAGTATTTT. Translating gives CATGRPDTQYF.

This clone appeared a single time. Other DNA sequences in this specimen translate into the identical CDR3. The V call is TRBV27, the J call TRBJ2-2; 8 positions agree with TRBD2. The germline V gene has CDR1 MNHEY and CDR2 SMNVEV (reference sequence). The V gene end was trimmed by 6 bases and the J gene end by 5 bases; junction bases not matched to a gene: 8. The CDR3 is 15 amino acids. The CDR3 here is CASRIAGGRTGELFF. DNA for the CDR3: TGTGCCAGCAGAATCGCGGGGGGTCGAACCGGGGAGCTGTTTTTT.

The rearrangement uses TRBV19 and TRBJ2-7; TRBD2 agrees at 13 bases. V was clipped by 5 bases and J by 7 bases; unmatched bases: 8. The CDR3 is made up of 15 amino acids. Germline V gene data show CDR1 as LNHDA and CDR2 as SQIVND (reference sequence). The CDR3 loop reads CASSSSGTSGDEQYF. The CDR3 DNA reads as TGTGCCAGTAGTTCATCCGGGACTAGCGGGGATGAGCAGTACTTC.

This chain joins TRBV7-8 and TRBJ2-1, with D unresolved. Between the trimmed V and J ends, which lost 5 bases and 5 bases, there was a span of 10 bases. Germline lookup yields CDR1 SGHVS and CDR2 FQNEAQ. The CDR3 spans 13 residues. Here the CDR3 DNA reads TGTGCCAGCAGCGTCAAGATTAACAATGAGCAGTTCTTC. This codes for CASSVKINNEQFF.

The chain has TRBV11-2 and TRBJ1-1, with D uncertain. CDR1 and CDR2 (germline): SGHAT, FQNNGV. Trimming took 5 bases from V and 3 from J, leaving 10 bases between them. There are 13 residues in the CDR3. The CDR3 is CASSPRPYTEAFF. CDR3 DNA: TGTGCCAGCAGCCCTAGACCCTACACTGAAGCTTTCTTT.

The V and J genes are TRBV7-6 and TRBJ1-2, with D unclear. Germline V lookup: CDR1 SGHVS, CDR2 FNYEAQ. The CDR3 extends over 12 amino acids. Trimming pared 5 bases from V and 8 bases from J, leaving 12 bases between. In DNA form, the CDR3 reads TGTGCCAGCAGCCCGGAATTAGGCGGCTACACCTTC. Translated: CASSPELGGYTF. The full variable domain, its missing parts supplied by reference TRBV7-6 and TRBJ1-2, is GAGVSQSPRYKVTKRGQDVALRCDPISGHVSLYWYRQALGQGPEFLTYFNYEAQQDKSGLPNDRFSAERPEGSISTLTIQRTEQRDSAMYRCASSPELGGYTFGSGTRLTVV.

This chain links TRBV19 with TRBJ1-2; D not resolved. CDR3 size: 15 residues. Germline CDR1 reads LNHDA; CDR2 reads SQIVND (reference sequence). Trimming cost V 5 bases and J 3 bases, with 16 bases left between them. This CDR3 reads CASSQSRSADYGYTF. The CDR3 DNA reads as TGTGCCAGTAGTCAGTCCCGATCCGCCGACTATGGCTACACCTTC.

V usage is TRBV6-4 and J usage is TRBJ1-1, with D possibly matching TRBD1 (6 bases). V was pared by 2 bases and J by 1 base, with 11 bases between. Germline V CDR1 and CDR2: MRHNA, SNTAGT. The CDR3 extends over 15 amino acids. CDR3: CASSDRDIWNTEAFF. CDR3 nucleotides: TGTGCCAGCAGTGACAGGGACATTTGGAACACTGAAGCTTTCTTT.

The chain uses TRBV4-1 and TRBJ1-2; 10 nucleotides align to TRBD1. V gave up 3 bases and J gave up 5 bases; unmatched junction bases: 6. CDR3 length: 15 amino acids. Germline V gene lookup returns CDR1 MGHRA and CDR2 YSYEKL. CDR3 DNA sequence: TGCGCCAGCAGCCAGGGGACAGGGGTTAGGTATGGCTACACCTTC. Translated: CASSQGTGVRYGYTF.

The rearrangement links TRBV18 to TRBJ1-6; the D is unclear. The CDR3 runs to 14 residues. V dropped 3 bases and J dropped 12 bases, with 15 bases sitting between them. Germline V lookup: CDR1 KGHSH, CDR2 LQKENI. CDR3 sequence reads: CASSPGVGSRPLHF. The CDR3 nucleotides are TGTGCCAGCTCACCGGGCGTAGGTTCTAGACCCCTCCACTTT.

In its sample, this clone was seen once. The chain employs TRBV7-9 and TRBJ2-7; D uncertain. The CDR3 loop spans 12 amino acids. V was trimmed by 8 bases and J by 1 base, leaving 9 bases between them. Germline V gene data show CDR1 as SEHNR and CDR2 as FQNEAQ (reference sequence). CDR3 residues: CASGDGSYEQYF. CDR3 coding DNA: TGTGCCAGCGGCGATGGTTCCTACGAGCAGTACTTC.

The genes are TRBV18 and TRBJ1-3; D possibly corresponds to TRBD1 (5 bases). Germline CDR1 and CDR2: KGHSH and LQKENI. The ends were cut back, 4 bases at V and 0 bases at J, with 16 bases in the middle. CDR3 length equals 17 residues. The CDR3 coding sequence is TGTGCCAGCTCACTACTCGACAGCCCAGGCTCTGGAAACACCATATATTTT. The encoded protein is CASSLLDSPGSGNTIYF.

This chain uses TRBV6-6 with TRBJ2-7; 8 bases are shared with TRBD2. The length of the CDR3 is 15 residues. Germline V gene sequence: CDR1 MNHNY, CDR2 SVGAGI (reference sequence). J gave up 1 base and V 2 bases, and 4 bases lay outside the gene matches. The CDR3 coding sequence is TGTGCCAGCAGTTACGAGGCTAGCGGGTCCTACGAGCAGTACTTC. Its protein is CASSYEASGSYEQYF.

The chain uses TRBV5-1 and TRBJ2-3; 9 bases agree with TRBD1. Germline V CDR1 and CDR2: SGHRS, YFSETQ. V lost 1 base to trimming and J lost 8 bases; unmatched junction nucleotides: 11. CDR3 length equals 16 residues. The CDR3 DNA reads TGCGCCAGCAGCTTGTATCGGACAGGGGTTGAAGGTACGCAGTATTTT. Protein sequence: CASSLYRTGVEGTQYF.

The DNA for the CDR3 is TGTGCCAGTAGTGTGACACATCCCCAGAACACTGAAGCTTTCTTT. Amino acid sequence: CASSVTHPQNTEAFF. J is TRBJ1-1 and V is TRBV19, with D unclear. The ends were cut back, 5 bases at V and 1 base at J, with 14 bases in the middle. CDR1 is LNHDA, CDR2 SQIVND, per germline (reference sequence). The CDR3 has 15 residues.

This chain joins TRBV5-1 and TRBJ2-3, with D hard to call. CDR3 size: 20 residues. Trimming stripped 4 bases from V and 2 bases from J, with 29 bases between. Germline CDR1 reads SGHRS; CDR2 reads YFSETQ. The CDR3 DNA reads as TGCGCCAGCAGCCCCCCTTTAGGGCAGACCCAAGGCCACAACACAGATACGCAGTATTTT. Residues: CASSPPLGQTQGHNTDTQYF.

The genes are TRBV7-6 and TRBJ2-1; D possibly corresponds to TRBD1 (5 bases). Germline V CDR1 and CDR2: SGHVS, FNYEAQ. The germline V and J ends were trimmed by 5 bases and 4 bases, with 9 bases remaining between them. The CDR3 sequence is 13 residues long. The CDR3 sequence is CASSNDRYNEQFF. Here the CDR3 DNA reads TGTGCCAGCAGCAACGACAGATACAATGAGCAGTTCTTC.

The chain recombines TRBV6-6 with TRBJ2-2; D not resolved. Trimming left V 8 bases short and J 4 bases short, with 11 bases between. Germline assignment: CDR1 MNHNY and CDR2 SVGAGI (reference sequence). This CDR3 is 13 amino acids long. The CDR3 here is CASSNNPTGELFF. In DNA, the CDR3 is TGTGCCAGCTCCAACAACCCCACCGGGGAGCTGTTTTTT.

This clone was seen repeatedly, ten times or more. The chain recombines TRBV6-1 with TRBJ2-7, with 7 positions matching TRBD1. This CDR3 comprises 13 residues. After removal of 4 bases from V and 6 bases from J, the junction contained 6 bases not matched to a gene. Per the germline V gene, CDR1 is MNHNS and CDR2 is SASEGT. CDR3 amino acids: CASSVEGGGEQYF. CDR3 DNA: TGTGCCAGCAGTGTGGAAGGGGGCGGCGAGCAGTACTTC.